The 5 T cell receptor beta chains in this list originate from one sample, sequenced in a study of shared clonotypes between healthy human individuals. Libraries were prepared by immunoSEQ multiplex PCR; TCRdb keeps only in-frame clonotypes and omits some of them. The profile shows about 770,000 clones, around 70% of them singletons. Sequenced: memory CD4+ T cells sorted from blood. The subset: CD45RA-negative fraction. Receptor source: a young woman in good health.

V and J are TRBV5-1 and TRBJ2-7; D is undetermined. The CDR3 consists of 16 residues. Germline-derived CDR1 and CDR2 are SGHRS and YFSETQ. Trimming left V 0 bases short and J 4 bases short, with 17 bases between. The CDR3 sequence is CASSLGRATERYEQYF. The CDR3 DNA reads TGCGCCAGCAGCTTGGGGCGTGCCACCGAACGATACGAGCAGTACTTC.

This CDR3 reads CASSGSGGMDQPQHF. The CDR3 region has the DNA TGTGCCAGCAGTGGCTCAGGGGGCATGGATCAGCCCCAGCATTTT. The V and J genes are TRBV2 and TRBJ1-5, with 8 positions matching TRBD1. V shed 4 bases and J 5 bases; nucleotides not matched to a gene: 7. The CDR3 covers 15 residues. Germline CDR1 reads SNHLY; CDR2 reads FYNNEI.

This clone has a handful of counts. The J gene is TRBJ2-3, the V gene TRBV6-6; TRBD2 matches at 11 bases. The CDR3 extends over 16 amino acids. Germline CDR1 reads MNHNY; CDR2 reads SVGAGI (reference sequence). V shed 7 bases and J 2 bases; nucleotides not matched to a gene: 8. In DNA form, the CDR3 reads TGTGCCAGCACGGGGACTAGCGGTCTAAACACAGATACGCAGTATTTT. Translating gives CASTGTSGLNTDTQYF.

The chain recombines TRBV10-3 with TRBJ2-5; D is possibly TRBD1 (6 bases). Trimming stripped 6 bases from V and 5 bases from J, with 13 bases between. This CDR3 spans 13 amino acids. Germline CDR1 reads ENHRY; CDR2 reads SYGVKD. The CDR3 DNA is TGTGCCATCAGCAGGGGCGAGCCGGAGACCCAGTACTTC. It codes for CAISRGEPETQYF.

This clone is a singleton in its sample. The chain employs TRBV7-3 and TRBJ2-7; maybe TRBD2 (5 bases). Germline V gene sequence: CDR1 SGHTA, CDR2 FQGTGA. The V gene lost 2 bases and the J gene lost 6 bases, with 11 bases spanning the gap. The CDR3 has 13 amino acids. CDR3 coding DNA: TGTGCCAGCAGCTTAGGGTTGGGAGCCGAGCAGTACTTC. The encoded protein is CASSLGLGAEQYF.